A single sample is the source of the 25 T cell receptor beta chains below, sequenced in a study of T cells after somatic rescue of genetic block. Using immunoSEQ multiplex PCR, the repertoire was profiled, and TCRdb retains in-frame clones only, with some absent. Of 65,000 to 70,000 clones listed, about 92% were seen once; the top ten hold around 2.8%. Sequencing used peripheral blood mononuclear cells (PBMCs). Source of these receptors: a man aged 35 to 55.

The chain recombines TRBV6-5 with TRBJ1-2; D perhaps matches TRBD1 (6 bases). CDR1 and CDR2 (germline): MNHEY, SVGAGI. The CDR3 is made up of 14 amino acids. Trimming cost V 6 bases and J 5 bases, with 16 bases left between them. DNA of the CDR3: TGTGCCAGCAGGAGACAGGCTGGGGTATATGGCTACACCTTC. Protein sequence: CASRRQAGVYGYTF.

The chain uses TRBV10-3 and TRBJ1-1; D possibly corresponds to TRBD1 (6 bases). The CDR3 length is 12 residues. Trimming took 2 bases from V and 5 from J, leaving 6 bases between them. The germline gives CDR1 ENHRY, CDR2 SYGVKD. CDR3 sequence (DNA): TGTGCCATCAGTGAGACAGGGACTGAAGCTTTCTTT. Translated, it gives CAISETGTEAFF.

The rearrangement joins TRBV28 to TRBJ2-3, with a weak D call TRBD2 (5 bases). Germline CDR1 reads MDHEN; CDR2 reads SYDVKM. V lost 7 bases and J 6 bases, leaving 23 bases between the germline ends. The CDR3 runs 16 residues. This CDR3 reads CASTTPHRGSSDTQYF. The CDR3 DNA sequence: TGTGCCAGCACCACTCCCCACCGAGGGTCATCCGATACGCAGTATTTT.

The CDR3 loop reads CASSFRGEVSTDTQYF. In DNA, the CDR3 is TGTGCCAGCAGCTTTCGTGGGGAGGTGAGCACAGATACGCAGTATTTT. The V and J genes are TRBV5-5 and TRBJ2-3; weak D call: TRBD2 (6 bases). CDR1 is SGHKS and CDR2 is YYEKEE in the germline V gene (reference sequence). V was trimmed by 2 bases and J by 0 bases, leaving 13 bases between them. There are 16 residues in the CDR3.

The V and J genes are TRBV5-4 and TRBJ2-7; maybe TRBD2 (6 bases). V was shortened by 7 bases and J by 1 base, with 12 bases between the two germline ends. Germline V gives CDR1 SGHNT, CDR2 YYREEE (reference sequence). This CDR3 has 13 residues. CDR3 residues: CASSLARSYEQYF. CDR3 DNA sequence: TGTGCCAGCTCGCTAGCGAGGTCCTACGAGCAGTACTTC.

V and J are TRBV11-2 and TRBJ2-2, with 8 bases matching TRBD1. The CDR3 covers 15 residues. V lost 5 bases to trimming and J lost 5 bases; unmatched junction nucleotides: 7. Germline V lookup: CDR1 SGHAT, CDR2 FQNNGV. CDR3 nucleotide sequence: TGTGCCAGCAGCAAGGACAGGGCTCTGACCGGGGAGCTGTTTTTT. This gives the protein CASSKDRALTGELFF.

The chain uses TRBV18 and TRBJ2-7; no definite D call. Trimming pared 4 bases from V and 4 bases from J, leaving 20 bases between. In germline, CDR1 is KGHSH, CDR2 LQKENI. The CDR3 loop spans 16 amino acids. CDR3 loop: CASSQQKDRSPYEQYF. The CDR3 bases are TGTGCCAGCTCACAGCAAAAGGACCGAAGCCCGTACGAGCAGTACTTC.

The chain carries TRBV25-1 and TRBJ2-2, with D hard to call. V lost 0 bases and J 6 bases, leaving 14 bases between the germline ends. The CDR3 is made up of 16 amino acids. In germline, CDR1 is MGHDK, CDR2 SYGVNS. The CDR3 region has the DNA TGTGCCAGCAGTGAATATGTGAGAGCCGGGCCCGGGGAGCTGTTTTTT. It codes for CASSEYVRAGPGELFF.

V usage is TRBV10-3 and J usage is TRBJ2-1; 13 nucleotides line up with TRBD2. Trimming at V came to 6 bases and at J to 0 bases, leaving 11 bases not matched to a gene. Germline V gene sequence: CDR1 ENHRY, CDR2 SYGVKD. This CDR3 spans 19 amino acids. CDR3 sequence: CAISGTSGAPRASYNEQFF. In nucleotides, the CDR3 is TGTGCCATCAGCGGGACTAGCGGGGCACCGAGGGCCTCCTACAATGAGCAGTTCTTC.

The chain recombines TRBV15 with TRBJ2-5, with D possibly matching TRBD2 (6 bases). V lost 3 bases to trimming and J lost 10 bases, with 15 bases between them. The CDR3 runs to 13 residues. Germline V gene sequence: CDR1 LNHNV, CDR2 YYDKDF (reference sequence). CDR3 in DNA: TGTGCCACCAGCAGTGGACTAAAGGAGGTCCAGTACTTC. Encoded protein: CATSSGLKEVQYF.

The chain uses TRBV10-1 and TRBJ2-1, with 10 bases identical to TRBD2. Germline trimming cut 4 bases from V and 2 bases from J; bases unmatched to any gene: 8. This CDR3 has 17 residues. Looked up from germline, CDR1 is WNHNN and CDR2 is SYGVQD (reference sequence). CDR3 sequence (DNA): TGCGCCAGCAGTGCGTCTAGCGGGAGTCCCCCCTACAATGAGCAGTTCTTC. This gives the protein CASSASSGSPPYNEQFF.

This chain's CDR3 is CASRVAGGPAYEQYF. As DNA, the CDR3 is TGTGCCAGCAGAGTAGCGGGGGGGCCCGCCTACGAGCAGTACTTC. The V call is TRBV5-4, the J call TRBJ2-7; the match to TRBD2 covers 11 bases. The germline V gene has CDR1 SGHNT and CDR2 YYREEE (reference sequence). After removal of 5 bases from V and 2 bases from J, the junction contained 6 bases not matched to a gene. This CDR3 has 15 residues.

The chain couples TRBV4-1 to TRBJ2-7; D is ambiguous. The V and J ends lost 0 bases and 6 bases respectively, with 12 bases between them. This CDR3 spans 14 amino acids. CDR1 is MGHRA and CDR2 is YSYEKL in the germline V gene. In DNA, the CDR3 is TGCGCCAGCAGCCAAGATCGAGGCATTTCCGAGCAGTACTTC. It codes for CASSQDRGISEQYF.

This chain links TRBV6-6 with TRBJ1-2; 9 nucleotides agree with TRBD1. CDR1 and CDR2 from the germline V gene are MNHNY and SVGAGI (reference sequence). The ends lost 5 bases at V and 5 bases at J; junction bases unmatched: 9. The CDR3 runs 15 residues. The CDR3 coding sequence is TGTGCCAGCAGTGACAGTTATGGGACAGGGTATGGCTACACCTTC. Translated, it gives CASSDSYGTGYGYTF.

The chain carries TRBV30 and TRBJ1-1, with D maybe TRBD1 (6 bases). This CDR3 has 14 residues. V lost 0 bases and J 4 bases, leaving 12 bases between the germline ends. The V gene's germline CDR1 is GTSNPN and CDR2 SVGIG (reference sequence). The CDR3 here is CAWSVGGTVTEAFF. CDR3 bases: TGTGCCTGGAGTGTAGGGGGAACGGTCACTGAAGCTTTCTTT. The full variable domain, its missing parts supplied by reference TRBV30 and TRBJ1-1, is SQTIHQWPATLVQPVGSPLSLECTVEGTSNPNLYWYRQAAGRGLQLLFYSVGIGQISSEVPQNLSASRPQDRQFILSSKKLLLSDSGFYLCAWSVGGTVTEAFFGQGTRLTVV.

The chain uses TRBV4-3 and TRBJ1-1; D ambiguous. Germline V CDR1 and CDR2: LGHNA, YSLEER. Trimming took off 5 bases at V and 10 bases at J, with 11 bases between the two ends. The CDR3 runs 11 residues. The CDR3 region is CASSAGPTAFF. CDR3 in DNA: TGCGCCAGCAGCGCCGGGCCTACAGCTTTCTTT.

CDR3 nucleotide sequence: TGCGCCAGCAGTCAATGGACAGGGGAGGAGGATGAGCAGTTCTTC. As protein: CASSQWTGEEDEQFF. The V call is TRBV23-1, the J call TRBJ2-1, with 9 bases aligning to TRBD1. TRBV23-1 is known as an ORF, though its function is uncertain. V lost 1 base to trimming and J lost 8 bases; unmatched junction nucleotides: 6. This CDR3 spans 15 amino acids.

The CDR3 here is CASSPPGVPYEQYF. In DNA, the CDR3 is TGTGCCAGCAGCCCTCCAGGGGTCCCCTACGAGCAGTACTTC. The genes are TRBV7-2 and TRBJ2-7, with D perhaps TRBD1 (6 bases). The V gene's germline CDR1 is SGHTA and CDR2 FQGNSA. This CDR3 contains 14 residues. V was pared by 5 bases and J by 2 bases, with 13 bases between.

This clone was detected once. V usage is TRBV2 and J usage is TRBJ1-5; D unclear. The CDR3 runs 16 residues. Deletions cut 2 bases from V and 0 bases from J, with 11 bases between. Germline V lookup: CDR1 SNHLY, CDR2 FYNNEI. CDR3 protein: CASSERQLYSNQPQHF. The CDR3 nucleotides read TGTGCCAGCAGTGAAAGGCAGCTTTATAGCAATCAGCCCCAGCATTTT.

The V and J genes are TRBV28 and TRBJ1-4; 10 positions match TRBD1. The germline gives CDR1 MDHEN, CDR2 SYDVKM. The CDR3 is made up of 15 amino acids. Trimming cost V 6 bases and J 8 bases; bases outside gene matches: 9. CDR3 sequence (DNA): TGTGCCAGCAGAGAGAAGACAGGGGGCGACGAAAAACTGTTTTTT. Translation: CASREKTGGDEKLFF. The full variable domain, rest sourced from reference TRBV28 and TRBJ1-4, is DVKVTQSSRYLVKRTGEKVFLECVQDMDHENMFWYRQDPGLGLRLIYFSYDVKMKEKGDIPEGYSVSREKKERFSLILESASTNQTSMYLCASREKTGGDEKLFFGSGTQLSVL.

The chain recombines TRBV6-4 with TRBJ2-3, with 13 bases that match TRBD2. This CDR3 contains 16 residues. From germline, CDR1 is MRHNA and CDR2 SNTAGT. The V and J ends lost 5 bases and 6 bases, in that order; junction bases with no gene match: 8. CDR3 sequence: CASSTLAGGLGDTQYF. DNA of the CDR3: TGTGCCAGCAGTACACTAGCGGGAGGGCTTGGGGATACGCAGTATTTT.

This chain connects TRBV30 to TRBJ1-1; D possibly corresponds to TRBD1 (5 bases). The CDR3 is 13 residues long. The germline V gene has CDR1 GTSNPN and CDR2 SVGIG (reference sequence). V gave up 2 bases and J gave up 3 bases, with 10 bases separating them. CDR3 sequence reads: CAWSLRGYTEAFF. In DNA form, the CDR3 reads TGTGCCTGGAGTCTCCGGGGGTACACTGAAGCTTTCTTT.

This rearrangement joins TRBV5-1 to TRBJ2-1; D is undetermined. The CDR3 covers 15 residues. V dropped 1 base and J dropped 4 bases, with 12 bases sitting between them. The germline V gene has CDR1 SGHRS and CDR2 YFSETQ. CDR3 amino acids: CASSLPRTEYNEQFF. In DNA form, the CDR3 reads TGCGCCAGCAGCTTGCCTCGAACGGAGTACAATGAGCAGTTCTTC.

V is TRBV7-2 and J is TRBJ1-1; D possibly corresponds to TRBD1 (5 bases). Trimming left V 5 bases short and J 1 base short, with 8 bases between. The germline gives CDR1 SGHTA, CDR2 FQGNSA. The CDR3 length is 13 residues. The CDR3 bases are TGTGCCAGCAGCCAAGACAGGAACACTGAAGCTTTCTTT. Translated: CASSQDRNTEAFF.

The V and J genes are TRBV2 and TRBJ2-7, with unresolved D. Germline V lookup: CDR1 SNHLY, CDR2 FYNNEI. The CDR3 has 15 amino acids. Trimming cost V 3 bases and J 3 bases, with 15 bases left between them. The CDR3 here is CASSDYRRSDYEQYF. The CDR3 DNA reads as TGTGCCAGCAGTGATTATCGCAGAAGTGACTACGAGCAGTACTTC.